This T cell receptor (beta chain) was sequenced for a study of human T cells and chemical hapten exposure. Study details: The study traced per-sample TCR yield variation mainly to small differences in pooled library volumes.

Comment on this clonotype: This sequence may be a read error, since a much larger clone differs from it by one base.

From the RACE reads, TCRdb called clonotypes with MiXCR, one entry per CDR3 protein. Among more than 95,000 distinct CDR3 sequences listed, about 12% were seen once. Time point given: patch test 1, 2 weeks after DPC sensitization. Described treatment: therapeutic diphenylcyclopropenone sensitization with weekly scalp DPC. The study enrolled 18 to 70-year-old alopecia patients suitable for DPC. The sequencing here drew on whole blood, taken in connection with sensitization to the hapten diphenylcyclopropenone (DPC). The TCR was taken from a woman aged 45-59 years with alopecia areata. Some clones in this sample may be carry-over from other donors' samples.

CDR3 DNA sequence: TGCGCCAGCAGGAGCCACAGGGACGGTACGCGGTATTTT. Translated: CASRSHRDGTRYF. This rearrangement joins TRBV10-2 to TRBJ2-3, with TRBD1 as a possible D gene (6 bases). The CDR3 has 13 residues. The germline V gene has CDR1 WSHSY and CDR2 SAAADI.